The 10 T cell receptor beta chains below all came from one sample that was sequenced in a study of identical twins. MiXCR, applied by TCRdb to the 5' RACE reads, yields one record per CDR3 protein. The data contain 550,000 to 700,000 distinct CDR3 sequences, approximately 22% of them seen just once; the ten biggest clones take up around 4.5%. These sequences were also reported in another study, on T cells expressing NK-cell markers.

Sequencing was performed on PBMCs. All receptors derive from a woman under 30 in good health.

J is TRBJ2-2 and V is TRBV18, with D perhaps matching TRBD2 (6 bases). In germline, CDR1 is KGHSH, CDR2 LQKENI. The CDR3 has 16 amino acids. Trimming cost V 3 bases and J 1 base, with 12 bases left between them. The CDR3: CASSPKGLKNTGELFF. DNA for the CDR3: TGTGCCAGCTCACCGAAGGGACTCAAGAACACCGGGGAGCTGTTTTTT.

This clonotype was seen at least ten times. The chain joins TRBV29-1 to TRBJ1-2; 9 bases align to TRBD1. This CDR3 contains 14 residues. CDR1 is SQVTM, CDR2 ANQGSEA, per germline. Trimming took 7 bases from V and 6 from J; bases not matched to a gene: 12. The CDR3 bases are TGCAGCGCTCTAGGGCGGACAGGGGCTGATGGCTACACCTTC. Translating it yields CSALGRTGADGYTF.

The V gene is TRBV30, the J gene TRBJ2-3; D not resolved. Germline values: CDR1 GTSNPN, CDR2 SVGIG (reference sequence). Between the trimmed V and J ends, which lost 1 base and 0 bases, there was a span of 11 bases. The CDR3 has 15 amino acids. CDR3 sequence (DNA): TGTGCCTGGAGTGAATCCCTGGACAGCACAGATACGCAGTATTTT. Translating gives CAWSESLDSTDTQYF.

The genes are TRBV20-1 and TRBJ2-2; 7 bases align to TRBD1. The length of the CDR3 is 14 residues. In germline, CDR1 is DFQATT, CDR2 SNEGSKA (reference sequence). V lost 6 bases to trimming and J lost 1 base; unmatched junction nucleotides: 5. CDR3 region: CSAQGQRNTGELFF. The CDR3 DNA reads TGCAGTGCCCAGGGACAGCGGAACACCGGGGAGCTGTTTTTT.

This clonotype was seen ten or more times. The chain recombines TRBV2 with TRBJ2-5; perhaps TRBD2 as D (6 bases). From germline, CDR1 is SNHLY and CDR2 FYNNEI. Between the trimmed V and J ends, which lost 3 bases and 5 bases, there was a span of 7 bases. The CDR3 sequence is 12 residues long. The CDR3 here is CASSDSGETQYF. In DNA form, the CDR3 reads TGTGCCAGCAGTGACAGCGGGGAGACCCAGTACTTC.

The V and J genes are TRBV24-1 and TRBJ2-5, with 11 bases identical to TRBD2. The CDR3 is 15 residues long. Trimming removed 4 bases from V and 4 bases from J; junction bases left unmatched: 4. Germline CDR1 and CDR2: KGHDR and SFDVKD. The DNA for the CDR3 is TGTGCCACCAGTGACACTCTAGCGGGGGGAGAGACCCAGTACTTC. This codes for CATSDTLAGGETQYF.

This clonotype has at least ten counts. The chain recombines TRBV7-2 with TRBJ2-7, with 9 bases identical to TRBD1. V lost 0 bases and J lost 4; bases outside the gene matches: 4. The CDR3 contains 15 residues. Germline-derived CDR1 and CDR2 are SGHTA and FQGNSA. The CDR3 region is CASSLAFGQGYEQYF. The CDR3, as DNA: TGTGCCAGCAGCTTAGCCTTCGGACAGGGGTACGAGCAGTACTTC.

The chain recombines TRBV20-1 with TRBJ2-5; the D is unclear. V lost 0 bases, J lost 2 bases, and 7 bases lay in between. CDR1 is DFQATT, CDR2 SNEGSKA, per germline (reference sequence). The CDR3 loop spans 13 amino acids. CDR3 region: CSAREALQETQYF. CDR3 nucleotide sequence: TGCAGTGCTAGAGAGGCGTTACAAGAGACCCAGTACTTC.

This chain links TRBV2 with TRBJ2-3; 10 bases are a match to TRBD2. This CDR3 region has 16 residues. Trimming took 4 bases from V and 2 from J; bases not matched to a gene: 6. CDR1 is SNHLY, CDR2 FYNNEI, per germline. The CDR3 loop is CASSAASGRHTDTQYF. The CDR3 DNA sequence: TGTGCCAGCAGTGCGGCTAGCGGGAGACACACAGATACGCAGTATTTT.

This clonotype has only a few counts. This chain links TRBV20-1 with TRBJ1-2, with a tentative D call TRBD1 (6 bases). Germline CDR1 DFQATT, CDR2 SNEGSKA (reference sequence). Trimming removed 1 base from V and 9 bases from J, with 12 bases in between. This CDR3 region has 12 residues. The CDR3: CSARGTAARYTF. DNA for the CDR3: TGCAGTGCTAGAGGGACAGCGGCCCGCTACACCTTC.